This T cell receptor (beta chain) was found in a study of T cells in localized non-small cell lung cancer. The study, taken as a whole, reports: When the top 100 tumor clones were examined, a median about 60 of them also appeared in the adjacent lung, which was paired and uninvolved. Uninvolved adjacent lung had the highest recorded T cell clonality, with tumor below it.

The protocol was immunoSEQ multiplex PCR, while the TCRdb copy is restricted to in-frame clones and leaves out a portion. The sample lists about 91,000 clones, about nine tenths seen once, with roughly 15% in the top ten. Looked up from germline, CDR1 is MNHNY and CDR2 is SVGAGI (reference sequence). V lost 4 bases and J lost 3; bases outside the gene matches: 6. The CDR3 is 15 residues long. This clone was seen a single time. Its target is not known. The input for sequencing was peripheral blood, taken before any cancer treatment. V usage is TRBV6-6 and J usage is TRBJ1-5; 7 bases match TRBD1. This TCR came from a man aged 35 to 69 with stage I squamous cell lung carcinoma. In DNA, the CDR3 is TGTGCCAGCAGTTCCGGACAGGCGTTCAATCAGCCCCAGCATTTT. This sequence encodes CASSSGQAFNQPQHF.